The 30 T cell receptor beta chains presented below share a single source sample, sequenced in a study of T cells in Graves' hyperthyroidism and ophthalmopathy. TCR beta CDR3 sequences were amplified from RNA transcripts. Researchers ran a first-round RT-PCR on the TCR CDR3 using the HTBI primer set. TCRdb ran MiXCR on the multiplex PCR reads and lists one entry per CDR3 protein. The sample lists more than 500,000 distinct CDR3 sequences; 46% were seen once. Sequenced: peripheral blood or thyroid tissue (not recorded which). The receptor source for this set is an adult woman with Graves' disease, either hyperthyroidism or ophthalmopathy (not recorded which).

This clonotype was detected a few times. This chain links TRBV20-1 with TRBJ2-7; D assignment may be TRBD1 or TRBD2 (5 bases each). Germline CDR1 DFQATT, CDR2 SNEGSKA (reference sequence). The CDR3 covers 12 residues. V was shortened by 6 bases and J by 3 bases, with 12 bases between the two germline ends. This chain's CDR3 is CSANRDHYEQYF. Written as DNA, the CDR3 is TGCAGTGCAAACCGGGACCACTACGAGCAGTACTTC.

This clonotype was counted only a few times. This chain connects TRBV5-1 to TRBJ2-7, with 9 bases aligning to TRBD1. The ends lost 7 bases at V and 5 bases at J; junction bases unmatched: 4. CDR1 and CDR2 (germline): SGHRS, YFSETQ. CDR3 length: 12 amino acids. This chain's CDR3 is CASGQGIHEQYF. The CDR3, as DNA: TGCGCCAGCGGACAGGGGATCCACGAGCAGTACTTC.

This clonotype was recorded once. The chain combines TRBV11-2 with TRBJ1-1; 8 bases match TRBD1. The CDR3 runs 14 residues. Trimming at V came to 5 bases and at J to 7 bases, leaving 9 bases not matched to a gene. Germline CDR1 reads SGHAT; CDR2 reads FQNNGV. The CDR3 loop is CASSPGQGMSEAFF. CDR3 DNA sequence: TGTGCCAGCAGCCCAGGACAGGGAATGAGTGAAGCTTTCTTT.

This clonotype has just a few counts. This chain joins TRBV25-1 and TRBJ2-2; tentative D call: TRBD1 (6 bases). This CDR3 spans 14 amino acids. Trimming removed 6 bases from V and 3 bases from J, with 11 bases in between. The germline V gene encodes CDR1 MGHDK and CDR2 SYGVNS. CDR3: CASSRGEDTGELFF. CDR3 DNA: TGTGCCAGCAGCAGGGGAGAGGACACCGGGGAGCTGTTTTTT. Based on the CDR3 plus reference TRBV25-1 and TRBJ2-2, the full variable domain is EADIYQTPRYLVIGTGKKITLECSQTMGHDKMYWYQQDPGMELHLIHYSYGVNSTEKGDLSSESTVSRIRTEHFPLTLESARPSHTSQYLCASSRGEDTGELFFGEGSRLTVL.

This clonotype was seen only a few times. The chain uses TRBV20-1 and TRBJ1-1; D is ambiguous. The CDR3 length is 12 residues. Trimming shortened V by 6 bases and J by 0 bases, and 8 bases separated the two germline ends. CDR1 and CDR2 (germline): DFQATT, SNEGSKA (reference sequence). The CDR3 protein is CSARTVNTEAFF. DNA of the CDR3: TGCAGTGCCAGGACCGTGAACACTGAAGCTTTCTTT.

The V call is TRBV29-1, the J call TRBJ1-1; the D is unclear. CDR3 length: 11 amino acids. The germline V gene has CDR1 SQVTM and CDR2 ANQGSEA. V lost 8 bases and J 1 base, leaving 8 bases between the germline ends. The chain's CDR3 is CSLGRNTEAFF. The CDR3 DNA sequence: TGCAGCTTAGGGAGGAACACTGAAGCTTTCTTT.

The V and J genes are TRBV20-1 and TRBJ2-5; D assignment may be TRBD1 or TRBD2 (5 bases each). The length of the CDR3 is 12 residues. CDR1 is DFQATT and CDR2 is SNEGSKA in the germline V gene (reference sequence). Trimming left V 7 bases short and J 5 bases short, with 14 bases between. CDR3 coding DNA: TGCAGTGTGAGGGGAGATCGGGAGACCCAGTACTTC. Translated: CSVRGDRETQYF.

On this clonotype itself: It is likely a read error, because the conserved phenylalanine at the end of the CDR3 is missing. No DNA is shown, since the ends of the CDR3 on it are uncertain; the CDR3 is the one TCRdb lists. This rearrangement joins TRBV11-2 to TRBJ1-4; the listed D gene, TRBD1, was not tested against the DNA. Germline V CDR1 and CDR2: SGHAT, FQNNGV. The CDR3 numbers 11 amino acids, ends counted. CDR3 residues: CATRLYKGGVC.

This chain connects TRBV2 to TRBJ1-2; tentatively, D is TRBD1 (5 bases). Germline assignment: CDR1 SNHLY and CDR2 FYNNEI. The germline V and J ends were trimmed by 4 bases and 5 bases, with 14 bases remaining between them. The CDR3 is 14 amino acids. CDR3 nucleotide sequence: TGTGCCAGCAGTGGTATGGCAGGGAGATATGGCTACACCTTC. As protein: CASSGMAGRYGYTF. The variable domain in full, completed from reference TRBV2 and TRBJ1-2, reads EPEVTQTPSHQVTQMGQEVILRCVPISNHLYFYWYRQILGQKVEFLVSFYNNEISEKSEIFDDQFSVERPDGSNFTLKIRSTKLEDSAMYFCASSGMAGRYGYTFGSGTRLTVV.

There are many counts of this clonotype. The V and J genes are TRBV9 and TRBJ2-3; D is unresolved. CDR1 and CDR2 (germline): SGDLS, YYNGEE. V was cut by 0 bases and J by 2 bases, with 7 bases left in between. The CDR3 is made up of 14 amino acids. The CDR3 DNA sequence: TGTGCCAGCAGCGTAGAACCCCCCACAGATACGCAGTATTTT. Translating it yields CASSVEPPTDTQYF.

There are many counts of this clonotype. The V call is TRBV19, the J call TRBJ1-5; tentatively, D is TRBD1 (6 bases). The germline V and J ends were trimmed by 5 bases and 2 bases, with 10 bases remaining between them. CDR3 length: 14 amino acids. Germline CDR1 reads LNHDA; CDR2 reads SQIVND (reference sequence). The CDR3 DNA reads TGTGCCAGTAGTGCCAGGGGACGCAATCAGCCCCAGCATTTT. Translated: CASSARGRNQPQHF.

The sample holds a few counts of this clonotype. V usage is TRBV27 and J usage is TRBJ1-2; 7 nucleotides line up with TRBD1. CDR1 and CDR2 from the germline V gene are MNHEY and SMNVEV (reference sequence). The CDR3 consists of 14 residues. J gave up 4 bases and V 5 bases, and 7 bases lay outside the gene matches. This CDR3 reads CASSMTGSGYGYTF. In nucleotides, the CDR3 is TGTGCCAGCAGTATGACAGGGTCTGGCTATGGCTACACCTTC.

For the CDR3, the DNA is TGTGCCAGCAGCCTACCTTCCGGGGACGATGGCTACACCTTC. Encoded protein: CASSLPSGDDGYTF. V gene TRBV11-2 combines with J gene TRBJ1-2; D is possibly TRBD1 (5 bases). The CDR3 loop spans 14 amino acids. Trimming took 5 bases from V and 6 from J, leaving 16 bases between them. Germline V gives CDR1 SGHAT, CDR2 FQNNGV. Combining the CDR3 with reference TRBV11-2 and TRBJ1-2 gives the whole variable domain EAGVAQSPRYKIIEKRQSVAFWCNPISGHATLYWYQQILGQGPKLLIQFQNNGVVDDSQLPKDRFSAERLKGVDSTLKIQPAKLEDSAVYLCASSLPSGDDGYTFGSGTRLTVV.

This clonotype showed up just a few times. CDR3 loop: CATSWDRAGGYTF. The CDR3 nucleotides read TGTGCCACCAGTTGGGACAGGGCCGGCGGCTACACCTTC. V usage is TRBV15 and J usage is TRBJ1-2; 9 bases line up with TRBD1. The germline CDR1 and CDR2 sequences are LNHNV and YYDKDF (reference sequence). The length of the CDR3 is 13 residues. The V gene end was trimmed by 6 bases and the J gene end by 8 bases; junction bases not matched to a gene: 7.

This clonotype has a handful of counts. The chain joins TRBV15 to TRBJ2-6; no firm D call. CDR3 length equals 15 residues. V was pared by 5 bases and J by 1 base, with 9 bases between. CDR1 is LNHNV, CDR2 YYDKDF, per germline (reference sequence). DNA for the CDR3: TGTGCCACCAGCTCCGGAACTTCTGGGGCCAACGTCCTGACTTTC. Residues: CATSSGTSGANVLTF.

This clonotype was recorded many times. The V gene is TRBV7-9, the J gene TRBJ1-4; 8 bases are a match to TRBD1. Trimming removed 3 bases from V and 11 bases from J; junction bases left unmatched: 2. Germline CDR1 reads SEHNR; CDR2 reads FQNEAQ (reference sequence). The length of the CDR3 is 12 residues. In DNA, the CDR3 is TGTGCCAGCAGCTTTACAGGGGGGAAACTGTTTTTT. Protein product: CASSFTGGKLFF.

J is TRBJ2-7 and V is TRBV20-1, with a tentative D call TRBD1 (6 bases). CDR3 length: 15 residues. V lost 6 bases and J lost 3, with 21 bases in between. CDR1 DFQATT and CDR2 SNEGSKA come from the germline V gene (reference sequence). The CDR3 coding sequence is TGCAGTGCCAGAAGGGGGTCGGGAAAACACTACGAGCAGTACTTC. Its translation is CSARRGSGKHYEQYF.

There are a few counts of this clonotype. This chain links TRBV12-3 or TRBV12-4 with TRBJ2-2; 7 bases match TRBD1. V gave up 5 bases and J gave up 7 bases; unmatched junction bases: 4. The CDR3 runs to 13 residues. The CDR3 DNA reads as TGTGCCAGCAGTCTACAGGGGAACGGGGAGCTGTTTTTT. It translates to CASSLQGNGELFF.

V gene TRBV15 combines with J gene TRBJ2-5; 11 bases agree with TRBD2. The trim removed 1 base at V and 2 bases at J, leaving 3 bases unmatched. This CDR3 has 16 amino acids. In germline, CDR1 is LNHNV, CDR2 YYDKDF (reference sequence). Written as DNA, the CDR3 is TGTGCCACCAGCAGAGTGGGACTAGCGGCACAAGAGACCCAGTACTTC. Translation gives CATSRVGLAAQETQYF.

The J gene is TRBJ2-2, the V gene TRBV28, with unresolved D. Trimming removed 4 bases from V and 3 bases from J, with 12 bases in between. The length of the CDR3 is 15 residues. Germline V gene lookup returns CDR1 MDHEN and CDR2 SYDVKM. CDR3 coding DNA: TGTGCCAGCAGTTCAACCCCGTGGGACACCGGGGAGCTGTTTTTT. This sequence encodes CASSSTPWDTGELFF.

V usage is TRBV20-1 and J usage is TRBJ1-1; 7 nucleotides line up with TRBD1. The CDR3 is 15 residues long. The J segment lost 2 bases and the V segment lost 3 bases, leaving 9 bases of the junction unmatched. Germline loops: CDR1 DFQATT, CDR2 SNEGSKA (reference sequence). The chain's CDR3 is CSASPTGSANTEAFF. CDR3 in DNA: TGCAGTGCTAGCCCGACAGGGTCTGCAAACACTGAAGCTTTCTTT.

CDR3 amino acids: CASSPSGSNTGELFF. DNA of the CDR3: TGTGCCAGCAGCCCTAGCGGTTCGAACACCGGGGAGCTGTTTTTT. The rearrangement uses TRBV7-2 and TRBJ2-2; 7 bases are a match to TRBD2. V lost 5 bases, J lost 0 bases, and 3 bases stayed unmatched. CDR3 length equals 15 residues. Germline CDR1 reads SGHTA; CDR2 reads FQGNSA. The entire variable domain, with the rest obtained from reference TRBV7-2 and TRBJ2-2, is as follows: GAGVSQSPSNKVTEKGKDVELRCDPISGHTALYWYRQSLGQGLEFLIYFQGNSAPDKSGLPSDRFSAERTGGSVSTLTIQRTQQEDSAVYLCASSPSGSNTGELFFGEGSRLTVL.

This clonotype was detected many times. The V gene is TRBV28, the J gene TRBJ2-7, with D possibly being TRBD1 or TRBD2 (5 bases each). Germline assignment: CDR1 MDHEN and CDR2 SYDVKM. The V gene lost 6 bases and the J gene lost 5 bases, with 8 bases spanning the gap. This CDR3 is 11 amino acids long. The CDR3 region has the DNA TGTGCCAGCAGGGGGGAGCACGAGCAGTACTTC. Translated, it gives CASRGEHEQYF.

This chain links TRBV6-1 with TRBJ1-1; D gene ambiguous. Trimming pared 4 bases from V and 1 base from J, leaving 13 bases between. Germline lookup yields CDR1 MNHNS and CDR2 SASEGT. The CDR3 is made up of 15 amino acids. CDR3 DNA: TGTGCCAGCAGTGTCCCGACTAGGACGAACACTGAAGCTTTCTTT. As protein: CASSVPTRTNTEAFF.

The rearrangement uses TRBV9 and TRBJ1-2, with D unresolved. The CDR3 contains 12 residues. V shed 5 bases and J shed 8 bases, with 13 bases lying between them. In germline, CDR1 is SGDLS, CDR2 YYNGEE. The chain's CDR3 is CASSLYGRGYTF. CDR3 DNA: TGTGCCAGCAGTTTATACGGCCGCGGCTACACCTTC.

This chain links TRBV5-1 with TRBJ2-5; no clear D. The better agreement between TRBJ2-1 and the DNA end casts doubt on the J call. The CDR3 runs to 12 residues. CDR1 SGHRS and CDR2 YFSETQ come from the germline V gene. CDR3 sequence: CASSLELVEQFF. The CDR3 bases are TGCGCCAGCAGCTTGGAGCTTGTTGAGCAGTTCTTC.

This clonotype was counted many times. The gene calls are TRBV9 and TRBJ2-7; D gene ambiguous. Trimming took off 0 bases at V and 4 bases at J, with 14 bases between the two ends. CDR1 is SGDLS and CDR2 is YYNGEE in the germline V gene. CDR3 length: 15 amino acids. The CDR3: CASSVEAGPIYEQYF. The CDR3 bases are TGTGCCAGCAGCGTAGAGGCAGGACCCATTTACGAGCAGTACTTC.

V gene TRBV7-9 combines with J gene TRBJ1-2; possible D gene TRBD1, 6 bases. The germline V and J ends were trimmed by 7 bases and 0 bases, with 21 bases remaining between them. Germline V gene lookup returns CDR1 SEHNR and CDR2 FQNEAQ (reference sequence). This CDR3 comprises 17 residues. Here the CDR3 reads CASNSAGTRITNYGYTF. CDR3 coding DNA: TGTGCCAGCAACTCGGCCGGGACAAGGATTACTAACTATGGCTACACCTTC.

This clonotype has more than one count but fewer than ten. The chain carries TRBV7-9 and TRBJ2-7; D might be TRBD1 or TRBD2, each matching 5 bases. V shed 5 bases and J shed 4 bases, with 12 bases lying between them. The length of the CDR3 is 13 residues. Germline CDR1 and CDR2: SEHNR and FQNEAQ (reference sequence). DNA of the CDR3: TGTGCCAGCAGCCTACCGGGACCTTACGAGCAGTACTTC. Its translation: CASSLPGPYEQYF.

This clonotype was detected only a few times. A much larger clone lies one base from this, so it may be a read error. The chain links TRBV7-3 to TRBJ2-7; tentative D call: TRBD1 (5 bases). V shed 5 bases and J shed 7 bases, with 12 bases lying between them. The CDR3 loop spans 12 amino acids. Per germline, CDR1 SGHTA and CDR2 FQGTGA. CDR3 nucleotides: TGTGCCAGCAGCCCCTGGGGCGATGAGCAGTACTTC. It specifies CASSPWGDEQYF. Combining the CDR3 with reference TRBV7-3 and TRBJ2-7 gives the whole variable domain GAGVSQTPSNKVTEKGKYVELRCDPISGHTALYWYRQSLGQGPEFLIYFQGTGAADDSGLPNDRFFAVRPEGSVSTLKIQRTERGDSAVYLCASSPWGDEQYFGPGTRLTVT.